The 13 T cell receptor beta chains in this list originate from one sample, sequenced in a study of CD8 T cells in ankylosing spondylitis. TCRdb used MiXCR to reprocess the 5' RACE reads, holding one entry per CDR3 protein. The data contain under 150,000 distinct CDR3 sequences, roughly 9% of them seen just once; the ten biggest clones take up more than 3%. Material for sequencing was blood, either unsorted or a sorted T cell fraction (not recorded which). The receptor source for this set is a male donor with ankylosing spondylitis or in good health (not recorded which).

This clonotype was picked up many times. V and J are TRBV28 and TRBJ2-7; D ambiguous. V was clipped by 6 bases and J by 0 bases, with 15 bases between them. The CDR3 sequence is 15 residues long. Germline values: CDR1 MDHEN, CDR2 SYDVKM. The CDR3 region is CASSSDRTLSYEQYF. The DNA for the CDR3 is TGTGCCAGCAGCTCTGACCGTACCCTCTCCTACGAGCAGTACTTC.

This clonotype was counted at least ten times. The V call is TRBV29-1, the J call TRBJ2-5; 8 bases agree with TRBD1. CDR3 size: 15 residues. V gave up 1 base and J gave up 4 bases; unmatched junction bases: 8. CDR1 and CDR2 (germline): SQVTM, ANQGSEA. The CDR3: CSVEGRQGMGETQYF. In DNA form, the CDR3 reads TGCAGCGTTGAAGGGAGACAGGGGATGGGAGAGACCCAGTACTTC.

CDR3 protein: CASSQMGLAGVFF. In DNA, the CDR3 is TGTGCCAGCAGTCAAATGGGGCTAGCGGGAGTTTTCTTC. The chain couples TRBV3-1 to TRBJ2-1, with 10 bases that match TRBD2. The CDR3 extends over 13 amino acids. Germline CDR1 is LGHDT and CDR2 is YNNKEL (reference sequence). Unmatched junction bases numbered 12, after V lost 6 bases and J lost 16 bases.

This clonotype was counted many times. The chain combines TRBV15 with TRBJ1-1; no clear D gene. The V and J ends lost 0 bases and 11 bases respectively, with 16 bases between them. Germline values: CDR1 LNHNV, CDR2 YYDKDF (reference sequence). This CDR3 has 14 residues. CDR3 loop: CATSRDGRARSAFF. In nucleotides, the CDR3 is TGTGCCACCAGCAGAGATGGAAGGGCACGGTCGGCTTTCTTT. Full variable domain (missing parts from reference TRBV15 and TRBJ1-1): DAMVIQNPRYQVTQFGKPVTLSCSQTLNHNVMYWYQQKSSQAPKLLFHYYDKDFNNEADTPDNFQSRRPNTSFCFLDIRSPGLGDTAMYLCATSRDGRARSAFFGQGTRLTVV.

The gene calls are TRBV5-1 and TRBJ1-1; the D is unclear. This CDR3 is 14 amino acids long. V dropped 0 bases and J dropped 4 bases, with 10 bases sitting between them. In germline, CDR1 is SGHRS, CDR2 YFSETQ. The CDR3 region has the DNA TGCGCCAGCAGCTTGGCCGAGGGTGGCACTGAAGCTTTCTTT. Translated: CASSLAEGGTEAFF.

This clonotype was seen repeatedly, ten times or more. The rearrangement uses TRBV12-3 or TRBV12-4 and TRBJ1-5; the D is unclear. This CDR3 contains 13 residues. Trimming cost V 3 bases and J 9 bases, with 12 bases left between them. The DNA for the CDR3 is TGTGCCAGCAGTTTGGAAGTAGGGTGGCCCCAGCATTTT. Protein sequence: CASSLEVGWPQHF.

With regard to this clonotype: This may stem from a read error, because a much larger clone lies one nucleotide away. This chain connects TRBV5-1 to TRBJ2-7; TRBD1 matches 8 bases. The germline V gene has CDR1 SGHRS and CDR2 YFSETQ. The CDR3 contains 14 residues. The chain's CDR3 is CASSLGQDGSEHYF. CDR3 nucleotide sequence: TGCGCCAGCAGCCTGGGACAGGATGGCTCAGAGCATTACTTC.

This clonotype was counted a few times. The rearrangement links TRBV20-1 to TRBJ2-5; 7 bases match TRBD1. V was clipped by 1 base and J by 0 bases; unmatched bases: 8. CDR1 DFQATT and CDR2 SNEGSKA come from the germline V gene (reference sequence). The CDR3 contains 16 residues. Written as DNA, the CDR3 is TGCAGTGCTAGAGGAGGACAGGTCAAGTACCAAGAGACCCAGTACTTC. It specifies CSARGGQVKYQETQYF.

This clonotype was observed many times. The gene calls are TRBV20-1 and TRBJ2-1; 10 positions match TRBD2. V lost 0 bases, J lost 6 bases, and 5 bases stayed unmatched. This CDR3 is 15 amino acids long. The germline V gene encodes CDR1 DFQATT and CDR2 SNEGSKA (reference sequence). CDR3 residues: CSARDRIAGGNEQFF. The CDR3 region has the DNA TGCAGTGCTAGAGATCGGATAGCGGGAGGCAATGAGCAGTTCTTC.

This clonotype was detected ten times or more. The J gene is TRBJ2-5, the V gene TRBV9; 7 bases match TRBD1. The V segment lost 3 bases and the J segment 4 bases; nucleotides outside the gene matches: 12. Germline CDR1 is SGDLS and CDR2 is YYNGEE. The CDR3 length is 16 residues. The CDR3: CASSEGTARERETQYF. The CDR3, as DNA: TGTGCCAGCAGCGAAGGGACAGCTAGAGAGCGAGAGACCCAGTACTTC.

This clonotype was detected ten times or more. The chain links TRBV28 to TRBJ2-1; TRBD1 is a possible D gene (5 bases). The length of the CDR3 is 15 residues. With 5 bases removed from V and 4 bases from J, the gap between germline ends came to 15 bases. In germline, CDR1 is MDHEN, CDR2 SYDVKM. The CDR3 nucleotides read TGTGCCAGCAGTACTGGAGTTGGGGCATACAATGAGCAGTTCTTC. It specifies CASSTGVGAYNEQFF.

The rearrangement uses TRBV7-2 and TRBJ2-7; TRBD2 matches 9 bases. The CDR3 is made up of 17 amino acids. Germline V gives CDR1 SGHTA, CDR2 FQGNSA. V shed 1 base and J 6 bases; nucleotides not matched to a gene: 13. Here the CDR3 DNA reads TGTGCCAGCAGCTTAGTGGGGTTGGCTAGCGGGAATGTCGAGCAGTACTTC. It specifies CASSLVGLASGNVEQYF.

This clonotype was picked up a small number of times. The genes are TRBV9 and TRBJ2-7; D not resolved. Germline V lookup: CDR1 SGDLS, CDR2 YYNGEE. With 4 bases removed from V and 5 bases from J, the gap between germline ends came to 16 bases. The CDR3 is 14 amino acids. The DNA of the CDR3 is TGTGCCAGCAGCCCCCGCCATAGGGATGACGAGCAGTACTTC. It is translated as CASSPRHRDDEQYF.